This T cell receptor (beta chain) originates from a study of radiation and T cells in renal cell carcinoma. Sample time point: blood 4 weeks post-SBRT, at nephrectomy. Treatment indicated: 15 Gy SBRT to primary tumor, nephrectomy 4 weeks later. Serial blood draws occurred at baseline and 2 and 4 weeks post-SBRT. V shed 7 bases and J 7 bases; nucleotides not matched to a gene: 12. This CDR3 comprises 13 residues. Germline V CDR1 and CDR2: GTSNPN, SVGIG (reference sequence). Method: immunoSEQ multiplex PCR; TCRdb's copy keeps in-frame clones and lacks some. The data contain over 90,000 clones, 80% to 90% of them singletons. Overall study findings and caveats: No pretreatment tumor biopsies were available for baseline clonotypes.

Remarks on this clone: Its antigen remains unknown.

The material was blood, obtained from a patient whose treatment included radiotherapy and nephrectomy. This receptor was taken from a man in his 60s with renal cell carcinoma. V is TRBV30 and J is TRBJ2-7; 8 nucleotides align to TRBD1. CDR3 in DNA: TGTGCCTTCCCCAGGGGGACAGGAGGAGAGCAGTACTTC. Translation: CAFPRGTGGEQYF.